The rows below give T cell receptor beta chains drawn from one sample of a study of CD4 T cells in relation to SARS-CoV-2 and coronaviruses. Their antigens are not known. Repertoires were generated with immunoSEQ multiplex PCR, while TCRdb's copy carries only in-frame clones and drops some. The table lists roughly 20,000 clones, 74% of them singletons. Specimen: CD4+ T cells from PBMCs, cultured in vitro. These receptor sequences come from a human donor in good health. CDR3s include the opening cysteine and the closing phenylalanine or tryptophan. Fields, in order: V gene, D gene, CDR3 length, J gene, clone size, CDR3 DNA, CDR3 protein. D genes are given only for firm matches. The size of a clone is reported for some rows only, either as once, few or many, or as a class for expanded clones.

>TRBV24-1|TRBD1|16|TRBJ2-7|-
TGTGCCACCAGTCAAATACCGGGACAGATTTCCTACGAGCAGTACTTC
CATSQIPGQISYEQYF
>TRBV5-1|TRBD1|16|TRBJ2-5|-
TGCGCCAGCGGGAGTTCCGGGACAGGGAGCTTCGAGACCCAGTACTTC
CASGSSGTGSFETQYF
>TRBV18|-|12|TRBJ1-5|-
TGTGCCAGCTCATCAGGGGAGACGCCCCAGCATTTT
CASSSGETPQHF
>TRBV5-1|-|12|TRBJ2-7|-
TGCGCCAGCAGGGGGGGAGCCTACGAGCAGTACTTC
CASRGGAYEQYF
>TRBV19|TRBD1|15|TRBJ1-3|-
TGTGCCAGTAGTATCGGACAGGGGCCAGGAAACACCATATATTTT
CASSIGQGPGNTIYF
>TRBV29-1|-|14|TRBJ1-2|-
TGCAGCGTTGAACAAGCAGGACTGAACTATGGCTACACCTTC
CSVEQAGLNYGYTF
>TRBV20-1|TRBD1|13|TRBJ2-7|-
TGCAGTGCTAGTGACAGGGCGTCCTACGAGCAGTACTTC
CSASDRASYEQYF
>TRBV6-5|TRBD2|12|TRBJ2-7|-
TGTGCCAGCAGCCTAGCGGGAGTTGAGCAGTACTTC
CASSLAGVEQYF
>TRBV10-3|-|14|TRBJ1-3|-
TGTGCCATCGATACAGGGAACACTGGAAACACCATATATTTT
CAIDTGNTGNTIYF
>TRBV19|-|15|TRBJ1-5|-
TGTGCCAGTAGTATAACGGGGCAGGCTAATCAGCCCCAGCATTTT
CASSITGQANQPQHF
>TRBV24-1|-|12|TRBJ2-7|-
TGTGCCACCAGTGACGGCTCCTACGAGCAGTACTTC
CATSDGSYEQYF
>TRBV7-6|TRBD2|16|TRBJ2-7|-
TGTGCCAGCAGCCATGGGACTGCGGGAGAAACCTACGAGCAGTACTTC
CASSHGTAGETYEQYF
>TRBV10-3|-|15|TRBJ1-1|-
TGTGCCATCAGTGAGTCGATGGGGGGGAACACTGAAGCTTTCTTT
CAISESMGGNTEAFF
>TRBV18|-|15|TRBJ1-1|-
TGTGCCAGCTCACCACAACAGTCTAGTGACACTGAAGCTTTCTTT
CASSPQQSSDTEAFF
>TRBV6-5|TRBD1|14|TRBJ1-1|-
TGTGCCAGCAACCCGGGACAGAGGAACACTGAAGCTTTCTTT
CASNPGQRNTEAFF
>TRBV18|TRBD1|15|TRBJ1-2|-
TGTGCCAGCTCACCTTCAACAGGGGGCAGTGGTGGCTACACCTTC
CASSPSTGGSGGYTF
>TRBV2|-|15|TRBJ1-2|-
TGTGCCAGCAGTGAAGCGCAGAGCTCTTCGGGTGGCTACACCTTC
CASSEAQSSSGGYTF
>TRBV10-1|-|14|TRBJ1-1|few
TGCGCCAGCAGTTCCAGGGTTATGAACACTGAAGCTTTCTTT
CASSSRVMNTEAFF
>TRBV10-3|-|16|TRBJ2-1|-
TGTGCCATCAGTGAGTCGATAGGGACTCGAGGGAATGAGCAGTTCTTC
CAISESIGTRGNEQFF
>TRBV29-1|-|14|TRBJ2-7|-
TGCAGCGTTGTCGCAGGAGAACCAACCTACGAGCAGTACTTC
CSVVAGEPTYEQYF
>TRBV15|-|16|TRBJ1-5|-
TGTGCCACCAGCAGAGATCCAGTTTATAGCAATCAGCCCCAGCATTTT
CATSRDPVYSNQPQHF
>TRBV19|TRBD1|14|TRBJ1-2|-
TGTGCCAGTAGTGCACAGGGGTGGTACTATGGCTACACCTTC
CASSAQGWYYGYTF
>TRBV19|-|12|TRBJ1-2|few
TGTGCCAGTAGGATTTCCGTTGGTGGCTACACCTTC
CASRISVGGYTF
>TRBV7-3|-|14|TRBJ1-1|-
TGTGCCAGCAGCTTATCTAGTATGAACACTGAAGCTTTCTTT
CASSLSSMNTEAFF
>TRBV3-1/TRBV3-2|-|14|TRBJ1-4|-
TGTGCCAGCAGCCATCCCCAACCGGGGTCAAAACTGTTTTTT
CASSHPQPGSKLFF
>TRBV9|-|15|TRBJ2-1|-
TGTGCCAGCAGCGTAGTGGCAGGGCCCCTCAGTGAGCAGTTCTTC
CASSVVAGPLSEQFF
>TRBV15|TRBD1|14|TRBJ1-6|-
TGTGCCACCAGCAGGGGGACAGGGGACTCACCCCTCCACTTT
CATSRGTGDSPLHF
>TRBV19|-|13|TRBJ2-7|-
TGTGCCAGTAGTACCGCCGGGACCTACGAGCAGTACTTC
CASSTAGTYEQYF
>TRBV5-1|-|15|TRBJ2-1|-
TGCGCCAGCAGCTTGGCTGGGAGTGGATTAAATGAGCAGTTCTTC
CASSLAGSGLNEQFF
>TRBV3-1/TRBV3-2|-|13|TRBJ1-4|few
TGTGCCAGCAGCCAGGGGGTAGATGAAAAACTGTTTTTT
CASSQGVDEKLFF
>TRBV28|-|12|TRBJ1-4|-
TGTGCCAGCAGTTTAGTTCATGAAAAACTGTTTTTT
CASSLVHEKLFF
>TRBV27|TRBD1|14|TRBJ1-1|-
TGTGCCAGCGGCCCCGGGGACAGGGACACTGAAGCTTTCTTT
CASGPGDRDTEAFF
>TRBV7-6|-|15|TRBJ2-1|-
TGTGCCAGCAGCTTCAAAACCCTTGTCGACAATGAGCAGTTCTTC
CASSFKTLVDNEQFF
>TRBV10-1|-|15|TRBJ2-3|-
TGCGCCAGCAGCGCCCAGGTTCTAGGGACAGATACGCAGTATTTT
CASSAQVLGTDTQYF
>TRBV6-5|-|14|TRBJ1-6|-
TGTGCCAGCAAACCTCGACCGCTCGAAGGAAGCGTCCACTTT
CASKPRPLEGSVHF
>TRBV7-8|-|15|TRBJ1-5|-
TGTGCCAGCAGCCCAGGGGCCGGGAACAATCAGCCCCAGCATTTT
CASSPGAGNNQPQHF
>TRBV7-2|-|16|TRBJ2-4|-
TGTGCCAGCAGCCCGCAATGGGAGGTGGGCAAAAACATTCAGTACTTC
CASSPQWEVGKNIQYF
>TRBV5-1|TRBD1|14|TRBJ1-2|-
TGCGCCAGCAGCCCGGGACAGGCAAACTATGGCTACACCTTC
CASSPGQANYGYTF
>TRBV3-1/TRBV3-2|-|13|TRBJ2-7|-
TGTGCCAGCAGCCAAGTTCGCTCCTACGAGCAGTACTTC
CASSQVRSYEQYF
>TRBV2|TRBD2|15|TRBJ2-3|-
TGTGCCAGCAGGGGACTAGCGGGAGGCACAGATACGCAGTATTTT
CASRGLAGGTDTQYF